Listed below are T cell receptor beta chains from one sample, sequenced in a study of cytomegalovirus exposure and HLA in healthy donors. Assay used: immunoSEQ multiplex PCR; TCRdb lists only in-frame clones, some missing. Of under 150,000 clones listed, approximately 83% are singletons. The specimen sequenced was PBMCs. The receptor set was obtained from a male donor in good health and CMV-seronegative. The CDR3 runs from the conserved cysteine through the conserved F or W. The order of the fields is V gene, CDR3 protein.

V gene: TRBV5-5; CDR3 protein: CASSSQYGTGSSYEQYF
V gene: TRBV27; CDR3 protein: CATHGGEGEKLFF
V gene: TRBV7-2; CDR3 protein: CASSLGGTPNEQYF
V gene: TRBV21-1; CDR3 protein: CASSSPSPNYGYTF
V gene: TRBV7-9; CDR3 protein: CASSLAGGDEQYF
V gene: TRBV30; CDR3 protein: CAWSPDRVQYF
V gene: TRBV4-1; CDR3 protein: CASSQDNGRAGRNNEQFF
V gene: TRBV5-6; CDR3 protein: CASSWGGDLYEQYF
V gene: TRBV6-5; CDR3 protein: CASSYSMLRDSYEQYF
V gene: TRBV15; CDR3 protein: CATNIRGAPRETQYF
V gene: TRBV7-2; CDR3 protein: CASSAPSDEQYF
V gene: TRBV5-1; CDR3 protein: CASSSDISGREQFF
V gene: TRBV27; CDR3 protein: CASSFRGASRYEQYF
V gene: TRBV5-6; CDR3 protein: CASSRRGSGELFF
V gene: TRBV2; CDR3 protein: CASSERDSRNIQYF
V gene: TRBV6-5; CDR3 protein: CASSLGLYQETQYF
V gene: TRBV7-3; CDR3 protein: CASSFSTSGQQYF
V gene: TRBV18; CDR3 protein: CASSLANTEAFF
V gene: TRBV11-2; CDR3 protein: CASSSLTGRGTEAFF
V gene: TRBV27; CDR3 protein: CASSLAGRPTETQYF
V gene: TRBV5-5; CDR3 protein: CASSPSSGSSYEQYF
V gene: TRBV13; CDR3 protein: CASSLSPKHEQYF